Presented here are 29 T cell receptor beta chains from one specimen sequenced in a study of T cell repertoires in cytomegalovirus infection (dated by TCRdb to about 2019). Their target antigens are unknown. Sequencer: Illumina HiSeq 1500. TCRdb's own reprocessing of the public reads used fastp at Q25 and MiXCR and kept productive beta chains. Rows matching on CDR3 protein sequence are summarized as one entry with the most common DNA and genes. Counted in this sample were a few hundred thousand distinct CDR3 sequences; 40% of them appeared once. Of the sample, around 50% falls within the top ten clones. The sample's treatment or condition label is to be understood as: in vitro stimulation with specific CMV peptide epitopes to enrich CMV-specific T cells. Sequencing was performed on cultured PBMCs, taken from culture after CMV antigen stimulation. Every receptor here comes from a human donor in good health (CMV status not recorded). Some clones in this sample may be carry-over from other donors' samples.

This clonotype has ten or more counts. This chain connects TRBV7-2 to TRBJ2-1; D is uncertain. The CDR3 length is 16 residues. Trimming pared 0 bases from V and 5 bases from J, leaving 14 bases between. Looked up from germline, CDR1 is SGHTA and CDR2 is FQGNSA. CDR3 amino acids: CASSLAASFGDNEQFF. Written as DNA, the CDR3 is TGTGCCAGCAGCTTAGCAGCGAGTTTTGGGGACAATGAGCAGTTCTTC.

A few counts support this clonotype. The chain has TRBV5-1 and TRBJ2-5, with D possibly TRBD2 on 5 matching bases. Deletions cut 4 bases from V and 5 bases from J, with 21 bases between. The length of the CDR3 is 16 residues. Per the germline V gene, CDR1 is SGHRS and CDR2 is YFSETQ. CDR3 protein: CASSPALAGYRETQYF. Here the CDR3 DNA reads TGCGCCAGCAGCCCGGCCCTGGCGGGCTATAGGGAGACCCAGTACTTC.

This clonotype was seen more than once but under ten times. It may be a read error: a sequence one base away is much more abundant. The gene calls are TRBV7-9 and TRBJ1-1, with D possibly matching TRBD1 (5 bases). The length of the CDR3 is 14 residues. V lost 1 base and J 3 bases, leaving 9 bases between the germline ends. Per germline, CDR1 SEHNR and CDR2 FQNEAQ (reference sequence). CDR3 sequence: CASSLGSGDTEAFF. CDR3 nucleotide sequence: TGTGCCAGCAGCTTAGGGTCGGGGGACACTGAAGCTTTCTTT.

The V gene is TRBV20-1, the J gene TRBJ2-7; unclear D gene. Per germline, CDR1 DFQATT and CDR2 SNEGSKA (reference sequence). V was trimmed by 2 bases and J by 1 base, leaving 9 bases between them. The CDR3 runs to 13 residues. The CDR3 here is CSARKGGSYEQYF. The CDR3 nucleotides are TGCAGTGCTAGAAAGGGTGGGTCCTACGAGCAGTACTTC.

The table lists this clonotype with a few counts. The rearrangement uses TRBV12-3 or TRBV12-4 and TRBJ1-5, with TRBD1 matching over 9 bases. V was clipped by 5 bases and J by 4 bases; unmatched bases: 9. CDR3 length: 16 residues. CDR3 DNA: TGTGCCAGCAGTCCACAGGGGGCGGGAAGAAATCAGCCCCAGCATTTT. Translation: CASSPQGAGRNQPQHF.

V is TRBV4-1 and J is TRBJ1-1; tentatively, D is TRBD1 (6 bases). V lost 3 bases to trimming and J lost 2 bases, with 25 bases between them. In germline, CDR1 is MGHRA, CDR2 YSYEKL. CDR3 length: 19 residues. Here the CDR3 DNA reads TGCGCCAGCAGCCACTCCCTCGCAGGGGCCAGGGTTGTTAACACTGAAGCTTTCTTT. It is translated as CASSHSLAGARVVNTEAFF.

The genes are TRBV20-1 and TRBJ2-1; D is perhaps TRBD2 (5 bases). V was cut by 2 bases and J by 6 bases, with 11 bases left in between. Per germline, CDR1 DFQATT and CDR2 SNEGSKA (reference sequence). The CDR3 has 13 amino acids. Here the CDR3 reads CSARRLAGNEQFF. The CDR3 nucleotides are TGCAGTGCTAGAAGGCTAGCCGGCAATGAGCAGTTCTTC.

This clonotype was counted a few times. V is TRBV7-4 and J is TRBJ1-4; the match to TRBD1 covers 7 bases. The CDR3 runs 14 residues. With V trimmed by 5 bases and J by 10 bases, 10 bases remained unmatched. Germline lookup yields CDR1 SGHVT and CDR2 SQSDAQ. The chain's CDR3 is CASSDRQGSGKLFF. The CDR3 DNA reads TGTGCCAGCAGCGACCGACAGGGTAGTGGAAAACTGTTTTTT.

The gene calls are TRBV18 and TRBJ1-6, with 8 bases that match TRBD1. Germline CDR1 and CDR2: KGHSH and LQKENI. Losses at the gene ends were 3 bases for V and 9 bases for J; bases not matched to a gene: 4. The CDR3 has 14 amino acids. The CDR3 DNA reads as TGTGCCAGCTCACCGACAGGGGAGGGTTCACCCCTCCACTTT. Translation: CASSPTGEGSPLHF.

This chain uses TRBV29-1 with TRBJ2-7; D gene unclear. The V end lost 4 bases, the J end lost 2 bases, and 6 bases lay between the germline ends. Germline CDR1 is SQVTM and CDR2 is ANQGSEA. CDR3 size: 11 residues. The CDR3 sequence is CSVGQAYEQYF. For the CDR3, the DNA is TGCAGCGTTGGCCAGGCCTACGAGCAGTACTTC.

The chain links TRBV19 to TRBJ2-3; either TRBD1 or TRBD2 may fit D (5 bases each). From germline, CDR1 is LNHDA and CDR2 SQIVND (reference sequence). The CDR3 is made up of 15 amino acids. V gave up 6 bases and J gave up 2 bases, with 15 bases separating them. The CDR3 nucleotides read TGTGCCAGTAGAGATAGAGGGGAGCACACAGATACGCAGTATTTT. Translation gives CASRDRGEHTDTQYF.

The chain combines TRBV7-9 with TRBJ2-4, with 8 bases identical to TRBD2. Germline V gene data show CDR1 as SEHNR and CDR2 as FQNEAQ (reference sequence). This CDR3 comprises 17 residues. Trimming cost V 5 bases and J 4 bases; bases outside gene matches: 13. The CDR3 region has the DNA TGTGCCAGCAGCAGGGATAGCGGGACCCCCTGGAAAAACATTCAGTACTTC. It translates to CASSRDSGTPWKNIQYF.

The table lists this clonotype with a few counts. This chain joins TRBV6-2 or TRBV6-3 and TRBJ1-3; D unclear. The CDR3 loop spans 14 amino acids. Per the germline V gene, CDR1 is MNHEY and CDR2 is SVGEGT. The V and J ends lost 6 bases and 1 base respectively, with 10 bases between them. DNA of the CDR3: TGTGCCAGCAGCCGCGGAGAGTCTGGAAACACCATATATTTT. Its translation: CASSRGESGNTIYF.

The CDR3 DNA is TGTGCCAGCAGCCAAGATCATGGACAGGGAGGGAGTCAGCCCCAGCATTTT. This translates into CASSQDHGQGGSQPQHF. This rearrangement joins TRBV4-2 to TRBJ1-5; 8 bases align to TRBD1. The CDR3 is 17 amino acids. Germline CDR1 is LGHNA and CDR2 is YNFKEQ. V dropped 0 bases and J dropped 6; count of bases not matched to a gene: 10.

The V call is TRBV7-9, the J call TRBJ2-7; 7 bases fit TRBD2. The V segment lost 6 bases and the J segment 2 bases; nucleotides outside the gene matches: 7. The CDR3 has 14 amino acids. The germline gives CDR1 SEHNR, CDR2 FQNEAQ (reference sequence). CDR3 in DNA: TGTGCCAGCAGACCTAGCGGCGGGACCTACGAGCAGTACTTC. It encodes CASRPSGGTYEQYF.

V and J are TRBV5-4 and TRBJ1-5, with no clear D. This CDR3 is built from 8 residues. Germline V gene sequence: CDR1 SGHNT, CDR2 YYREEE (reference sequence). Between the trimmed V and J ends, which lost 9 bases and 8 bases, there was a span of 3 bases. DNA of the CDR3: TGTGCCATGGAGCCCCAGCATTTT. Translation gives CAMEPQHF.

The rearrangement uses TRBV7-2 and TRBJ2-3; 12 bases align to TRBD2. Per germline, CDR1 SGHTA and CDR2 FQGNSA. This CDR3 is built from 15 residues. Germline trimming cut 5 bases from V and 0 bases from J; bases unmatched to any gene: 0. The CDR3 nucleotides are TGTGCCAGCAGCACTAGCGGGGGGAGCACAGATACGCAGTATTTT. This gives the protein CASSTSGGSTDTQYF. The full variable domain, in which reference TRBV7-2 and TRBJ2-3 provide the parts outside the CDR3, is GAGVSQSPSNKVTEKGKDVELRCDPISGHTALYWYRQSLGQGLEFLIYFQGNSAPDKSGLPSDRFSAERTGGSVSTLTIQRTQQEDSAVYLCASSTSGGSTDTQYFGPGTRLTVL.

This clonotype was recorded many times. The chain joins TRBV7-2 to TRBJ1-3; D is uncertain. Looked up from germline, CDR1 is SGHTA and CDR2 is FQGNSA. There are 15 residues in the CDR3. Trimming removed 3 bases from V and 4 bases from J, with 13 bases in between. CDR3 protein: CASSLNLGSGNTIYF. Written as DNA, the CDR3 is TGTGCCAGCAGCTTGAACTTGGGGTCCGGAAACACCATATATTTT. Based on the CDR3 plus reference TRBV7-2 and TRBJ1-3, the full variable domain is GAGVSQSPSNKVTEKGKDVELRCDPISGHTALYWYRQSLGQGLEFLIYFQGNSAPDKSGLPSDRFSAERTGGSVSTLTIQRTQQEDSAVYLCASSLNLGSGNTIYFGEGSWLTVV.

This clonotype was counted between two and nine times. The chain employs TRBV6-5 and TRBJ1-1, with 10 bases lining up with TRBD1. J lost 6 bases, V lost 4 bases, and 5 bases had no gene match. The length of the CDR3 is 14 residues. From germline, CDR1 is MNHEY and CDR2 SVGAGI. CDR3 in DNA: TGTGCCAGCAGTTGGGGACAGGGGCTGTCTGAAGCTTTCTTT. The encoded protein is CASSWGQGLSEAFF.

CDR3 protein: CASSKRGLGETQYF. The CDR3 region has the DNA TGTGCCAGCAGCAAGCGGGGGTTAGGGGAGACCCAGTACTTC. This chain uses TRBV12-3 or TRBV12-4 with TRBJ2-5; 8 bases line up with TRBD2. Losses at the gene ends were 6 bases for V and 5 bases for J; bases not matched to a gene: 8. The CDR3 spans 14 residues.

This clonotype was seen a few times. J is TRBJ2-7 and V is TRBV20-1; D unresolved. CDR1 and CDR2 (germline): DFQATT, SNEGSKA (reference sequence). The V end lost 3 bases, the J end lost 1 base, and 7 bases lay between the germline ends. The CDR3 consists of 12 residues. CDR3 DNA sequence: TGCAGTGCTAGGACTGGGTCCTACGAGCAGTACTTC. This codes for CSARTGSYEQYF.

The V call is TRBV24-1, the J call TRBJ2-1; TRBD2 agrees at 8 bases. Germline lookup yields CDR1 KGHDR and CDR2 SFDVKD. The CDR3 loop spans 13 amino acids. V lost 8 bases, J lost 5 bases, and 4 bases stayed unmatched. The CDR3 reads CATKGAGDNEQFF. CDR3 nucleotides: TGTGCCACCAAGGGAGCGGGGGACAATGAGCAGTTCTTC.

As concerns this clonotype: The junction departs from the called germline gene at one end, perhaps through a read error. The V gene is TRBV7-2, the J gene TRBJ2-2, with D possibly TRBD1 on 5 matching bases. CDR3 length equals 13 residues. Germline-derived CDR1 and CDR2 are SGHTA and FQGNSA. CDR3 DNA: TGTGCCAGCAGCCTGACAGCCACCCGGGAGCTGTTTTTT. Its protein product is CASSLTATRELFF.

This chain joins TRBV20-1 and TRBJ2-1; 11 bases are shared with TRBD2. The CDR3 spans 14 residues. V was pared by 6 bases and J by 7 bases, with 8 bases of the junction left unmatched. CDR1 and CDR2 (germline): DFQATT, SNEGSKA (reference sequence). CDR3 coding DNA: TGCAGTGCAATTACTAGCGGGAGTCGAAATGAGCAGTTCTTC. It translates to CSAITSGSRNEQFF.

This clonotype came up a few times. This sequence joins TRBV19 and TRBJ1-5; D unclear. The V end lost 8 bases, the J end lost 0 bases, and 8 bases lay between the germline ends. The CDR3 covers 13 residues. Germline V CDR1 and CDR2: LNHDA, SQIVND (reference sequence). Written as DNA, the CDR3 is TGTGCCAGTGCGGGGTATAGCAATCAGCCCCAGCATTTT. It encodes CASAGYSNQPQHF.

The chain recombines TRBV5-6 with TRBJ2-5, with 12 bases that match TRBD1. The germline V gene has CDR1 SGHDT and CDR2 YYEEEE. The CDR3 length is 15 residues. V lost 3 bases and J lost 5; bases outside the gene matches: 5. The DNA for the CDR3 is TGTGCCAGCAGCTGGGACAGGGGGCGCGGGGAGACCCAGTACTTC. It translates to CASSWDRGRGETQYF.

The CDR3 DNA reads as TGTGCCAGCAGCTTGCCAGGGGCCTCTGGGAATGAGCAGTTCTTC. Its protein product is CASSLPGASGNEQFF. The V and J genes are TRBV5-4 and TRBJ2-1; a possible D gene is TRBD1 (6 bases). V lost 1 base, J lost 7 bases, and 15 bases lay in between. The CDR3 totals 15 residues. CDR1 is SGHNT and CDR2 is YYREEE in the germline V gene (reference sequence).

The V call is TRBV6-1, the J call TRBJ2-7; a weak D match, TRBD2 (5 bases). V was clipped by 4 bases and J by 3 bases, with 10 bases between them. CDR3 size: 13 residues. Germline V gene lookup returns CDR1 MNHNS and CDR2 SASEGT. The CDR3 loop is CASSVGGLYEQYF. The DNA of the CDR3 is TGTGCCAGCAGTGTAGGCGGACTCTACGAGCAGTACTTC.

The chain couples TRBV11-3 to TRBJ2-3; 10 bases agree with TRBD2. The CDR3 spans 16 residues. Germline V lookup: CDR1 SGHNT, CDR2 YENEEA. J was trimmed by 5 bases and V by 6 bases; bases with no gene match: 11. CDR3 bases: TGTGCCAGCAGTTCGGGACTAGCGCCGTCGGGAGATACGCAGTATTTT. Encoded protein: CASSSGLAPSGDTQYF.